Following are 15 T cell receptor beta chains from one sample sequenced in a study of CD4+ T cells in melanoma. Sequencing was performed with immunoSEQ multiplex PCR; in TCRdb, only in-frame clones are kept and a portion is missing. The repertoire has 110,000 to 150,000 clones, around nine tenths of them found once; the top ten carry 1.5%. Receptor source: a human donor with melanoma.

The chain couples TRBV5-5 to TRBJ2-5; a possible D gene is TRBD2 (7 bases). The CDR3 contains 14 residues. The V gene's germline CDR1 is SGHKS and CDR2 YYEKEE (reference sequence). Trimming took off 4 bases at V and 3 bases at J, with 13 bases between the two ends. CDR3 amino acids: CASSGGGREETQYF. The DNA for the CDR3 is TGTGCCAGCAGCGGGGGGGGCAGAGAAGAGACCCAGTACTTC.

The V gene is TRBV27, the J gene TRBJ2-3, with TRBD2 matching 8 bases. Germline V CDR1 and CDR2: MNHEY, SMNVEV (reference sequence). Germline trimming cut 3 bases from V and 5 bases from J; bases unmatched to any gene: 10. CDR3 length: 16 residues. The CDR3 nucleotides read TGTGCCAGCAGTTTCTACGGGGGGGCTGATGGAGATACGCAGTATTTT. Amino acid sequence: CASSFYGGADGDTQYF.

CDR3 amino acids: CASSFGLSYNEQFF. DNA of the CDR3: TGTGCCAGCAGCTTTGGCCTCTCCTACAATGAGCAGTTCTTC. The chain carries TRBV7-9 and TRBJ2-1; D unclear. The CDR3 is 14 amino acids. V dropped 3 bases and J dropped 0 bases, with 6 bases sitting between them. Germline V gene data show CDR1 as SEHNR and CDR2 as FQNEAQ (reference sequence).

The V and J genes are TRBV6-6 and TRBJ2-5; D call uncertain. Per germline, CDR1 MNHNY and CDR2 SVGAGI (reference sequence). Trimming took off 7 bases at V and 5 bases at J, with 5 bases between the two ends. This CDR3 comprises 10 residues. The CDR3 sequence: CASKAETQYF. CDR3 DNA: TGTGCCAGCAAGGCCGAGACCCAGTACTTC.

In regard to this clone: At one end, the junction sequence differs from germline, possibly due to a read error. The chain recombines TRBV7-2 with TRBJ2-4; D is possibly TRBD2 (5 bases). Germline V lookup: CDR1 SGHTA, CDR2 FQGNSA. The CDR3 has 12 residues. The CDR3 sequence: CASSSPGGLMHF. CDR3 nucleotide sequence: TGTGCCAGCAGCTCTCCGGGCGGGTTAATGCACTTC.

The V gene is TRBV18, the J gene TRBJ1-1; D not certain. The CDR3 extends over 14 amino acids. Trimming left V 6 bases short and J 1 base short, with 12 bases between. Germline V gene data show CDR1 as KGHSH and CDR2 as LQKENI. CDR3 loop: CASSQQKPNTEAFF. The CDR3 bases are TGTGCCAGCTCCCAACAGAAACCGAACACTGAAGCTTTCTTT.

The chain recombines TRBV6-1 with TRBJ1-1; D not resolved. CDR3 size: 15 residues. V was shortened by 1 base and J by 1 base, with 10 bases between the two germline ends. Germline-derived CDR1 and CDR2 are MNHNS and SASEGT. The CDR3 spells CASSEGSSWNTEAFF. In nucleotides, the CDR3 is TGTGCCAGCAGTGAAGGGTCGAGTTGGAACACTGAAGCTTTCTTT.

The chain is built from TRBV7-6 and TRBJ2-5; 9 positions agree with TRBD1. The germline CDR1 and CDR2 sequences are SGHVS and FNYEAQ. The CDR3 runs to 16 residues. V was clipped by 5 bases and J by 5 bases; unmatched bases: 12. Here the CDR3 reads CASSRGQGRSSETQYF. The CDR3 DNA reads TGTGCCAGCAGCCGAGGACAGGGGAGGTCGAGCGAGACCCAGTACTTC. The variable domain in full, completed from reference TRBV7-6 and TRBJ2-5, reads GAGVSQSPRYKVTKRGQDVALRCDPISGHVSLYWYRQALGQGPEFLTYFNYEAQQDKSGLPNDRFSAERPEGSISTLTIQRTEQRDSAMYRCASSRGQGRSSETQYFGPGTRLLVL.

For the CDR3, the DNA is TGTGCTAGTGGCTGGGACAGGGGGACACGAGGCACGAACACTGAAGCTTTCTTT. Amino acid sequence: CASGWDRGTRGTNTEAFF. V usage is TRBV12-5 and J usage is TRBJ1-1; 11 nucleotides line up with TRBD1. This CDR3 is built from 18 residues. Germline CDR1 LGHNT, CDR2 FRNRAP. Trimming removed 6 bases from V and 1 base from J; junction bases left unmatched: 13.

The CDR3 DNA follows: TGCGCCAGCAGCTTTCAGGGAAACGATGAGCAGTTCTTC. Residues: CASSFQGNDEQFF. The gene calls are TRBV5-1 and TRBJ2-1; tentatively, D is TRBD1 (5 bases). Germline V gene sequence: CDR1 SGHRS, CDR2 YFSETQ. V was cut by 2 bases and J by 8 bases, with 11 bases left in between. The CDR3 contains 13 residues.

This rearrangement joins TRBV2 to TRBJ1-5; D might be TRBD1 (6 bases). This CDR3 comprises 17 residues. CDR1 and CDR2 from the germline V gene are SNHLY and FYNNEI. Deletions cut 4 bases from V and 1 base from J, with 17 bases between. The CDR3 loop reads CASSGGRGGTSNQPQHF. CDR3 DNA: TGTGCCAGCAGTGGAGGGAGGGGGGGCACGAGCAATCAGCCCCAGCATTTT.

This chain uses TRBV10-3 with TRBJ1-1, with D unresolved. The germline V gene encodes CDR1 ENHRY and CDR2 SYGVKD. V lost 2 bases to trimming and J lost 1 base, with 8 bases between them. The CDR3 consists of 14 residues. Here the CDR3 DNA reads TGTGCCATCAGTGAGCAAAGGGCGAACACTGAAGCTTTCTTT. This translates into CAISEQRANTEAFF.

This clone was counted a single time. The rearrangement uses TRBV7-9 and TRBJ1-1; possibly TRBD1 for D (6 bases). Trimming cost V 1 base and J 6 bases, with 12 bases left between them. This CDR3 has 14 residues. CDR1 and CDR2 from the germline V gene are SEHNR and FQNEAQ (reference sequence). In nucleotides, the CDR3 is TGTGCCAGCAGCTTAGAGGGGGGGGCCCCTGAAGCTTTCTTT. This sequence encodes CASSLEGGAPEAFF. The full variable domain, completed using reference TRBV7-9 and TRBJ1-1, is DTGVSQNPRHKITKRGQNVTFRCDPISEHNRLYWYRQTLGQGPEFLTYFQNEAQLEKSRLLSDRFSAERPKGSFSTLEIQRTEQGDSAMYLCASSLEGGAPEAFFGQGTRLTVV.

This clone was seen just once. The chain joins TRBV2 to TRBJ2-5; 7 bases align to TRBD2. The J segment lost 9 bases and the V segment lost 10 bases, leaving 14 bases of the junction unmatched. There are 13 residues in the CDR3. The germline V gene has CDR1 SNHLY and CDR2 FYNNEI. The CDR3 DNA reads TGTGCCACGTCACCTAGCGGACATTCGGCCCAGTACTTC. Translating it yields CATSPSGHSAQYF.

V and J are TRBV7-2 and TRBJ2-5, with D possibly matching TRBD1 (5 bases). The CDR3 is 14 residues long. Trimming cost V 1 base and J 7 bases, with 13 bases left between them. Looked up from germline, CDR1 is SGHTA and CDR2 is FQGNSA. The CDR3 region is CASSLDRGARTQYF. CDR3 bases: TGTGCCAGCAGCTTAGATAGGGGCGCGCGGACCCAGTACTTC.